The subject of this entry is one TCR beta chain. The sample comes from a study of blood T cell repertoires in COVID-19. In the study overall: The origin of the acute and convalescent COVID-19 samples was the United States, Italy and Spain. The analysed material was cDNA or gDNA that came from T cells, B-cell-depleted T cells, or PBMCs.

Per the germline V gene, CDR1 is SGHTA and CDR2 is FQGNSA. CDR3 size: 16 residues. Germline trimming cut 5 bases from V and 6 bases from J; bases unmatched to any gene: 14. Original methodology: Researchers report that nucleated cell counts were estimated from reference gene primer amplification. The table came from immunoSEQ multiplex PCR; TCRdb's copy has only in-frame clones and leaves some out. The DNA was the basis for D and trimming; V, J and clone size are from that table. Of roughly 200,000 clones listed, 83% are singletons. The rearrangement uses TRBV7-2 and TRBJ2-3; 7 positions match TRBD2. Sequencing was performed on peripheral blood. This TCR was recovered from a woman aged 25-40 years with COVID-19, enrolled during active disease. The CDR3 nucleotides are TGTGCCAGCAGCCTCTTTTCTAGCGGATCAGGGGATACGCAGTATTTT. It encodes CASSLFSSGSGDTQYF.